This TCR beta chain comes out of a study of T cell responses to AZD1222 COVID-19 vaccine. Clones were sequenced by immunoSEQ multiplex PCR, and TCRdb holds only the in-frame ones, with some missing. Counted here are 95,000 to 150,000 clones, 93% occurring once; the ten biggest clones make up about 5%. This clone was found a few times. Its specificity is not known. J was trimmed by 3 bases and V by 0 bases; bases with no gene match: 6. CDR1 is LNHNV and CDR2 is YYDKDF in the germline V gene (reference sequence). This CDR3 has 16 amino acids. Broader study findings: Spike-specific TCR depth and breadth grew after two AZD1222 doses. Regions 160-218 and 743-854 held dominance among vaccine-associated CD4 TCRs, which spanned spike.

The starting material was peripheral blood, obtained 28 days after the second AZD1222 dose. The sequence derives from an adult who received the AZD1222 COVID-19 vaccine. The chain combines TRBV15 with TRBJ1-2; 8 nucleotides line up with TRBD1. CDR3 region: CATSRDSAGGYYGYTF. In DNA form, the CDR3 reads TGTGCCACCAGCAGAGATTCGGCAGGGGGCTACTATGGCTACACCTTC. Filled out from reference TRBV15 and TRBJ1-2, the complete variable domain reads DAMVIQNPRYQVTQFGKPVTLSCSQTLNHNVMYWYQQKSSQAPKLLFHYYDKDFNNEADTPDNFQSRRPNTSFCFLDIRSPGLGDTAMYLCATSRDSAGGYYGYTFGSGTRLTVV.